The source of this T cell receptor (beta chain) is a study of blood T cell repertoires in COVID-19. On the study more broadly: Both acute and convalescent COVID-19 samples were obtained from the United States, Italy and Spain. The analysed material was cDNA or gDNA that came from T cells, B-cell-depleted T cells, or PBMCs.

Repertoires were generated with immunoSEQ multiplex PCR, while TCRdb's copy carries only in-frame clones and drops some. Of a few hundred thousand clones listed, roughly nine tenths are singletons. The CDR3 consists of 15 residues. Germline V gene lookup returns CDR1 SGHTS and CDR2 YDEGEE. V lost 6 bases to trimming and J lost 7 bases; unmatched junction nucleotides: 9. The receptor comes from a man aged 55 to 70 who had recovered from COVID-19. This rearrangement joins TRBV5-8 to TRBJ1-6; 8 bases agree with TRBD1. The sequencing sample was made of peripheral blood. CDR3 coding DNA: TGTGCCAGCACCAAAGGGACAGGTTCAAATTCACCCCTCCACTTT. As protein: CASTKGTGSNSPLHF.